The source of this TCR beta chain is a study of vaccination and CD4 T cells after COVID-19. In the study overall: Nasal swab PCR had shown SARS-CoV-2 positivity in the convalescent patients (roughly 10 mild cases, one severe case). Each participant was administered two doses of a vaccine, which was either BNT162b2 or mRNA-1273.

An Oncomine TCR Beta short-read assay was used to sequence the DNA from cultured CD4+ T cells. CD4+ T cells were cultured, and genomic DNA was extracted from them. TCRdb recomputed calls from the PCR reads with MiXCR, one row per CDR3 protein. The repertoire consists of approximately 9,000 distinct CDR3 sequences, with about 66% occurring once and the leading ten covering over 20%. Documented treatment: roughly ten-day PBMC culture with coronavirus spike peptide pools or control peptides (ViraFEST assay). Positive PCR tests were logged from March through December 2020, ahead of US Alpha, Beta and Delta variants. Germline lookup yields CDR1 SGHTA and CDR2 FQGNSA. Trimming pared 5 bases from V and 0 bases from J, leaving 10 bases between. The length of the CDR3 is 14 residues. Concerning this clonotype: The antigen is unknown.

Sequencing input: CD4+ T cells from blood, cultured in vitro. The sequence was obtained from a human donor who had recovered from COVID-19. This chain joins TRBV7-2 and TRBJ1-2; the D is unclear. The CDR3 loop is CASSPDTTNYGYTF. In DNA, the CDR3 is TGTGCCAGCAGCCCTGACACCACTAACTATGGCTACACCTTC.